Sequencing of this T cell receptor (beta chain) was carried out in a study of blood T cell repertoires in COVID-19. From germline, CDR1 is SGHRS and CDR2 YFSETQ. V was clipped by 4 bases and J by 0 bases, with 11 bases between them. The CDR3 length is 16 residues. Under the authors' procedure: Reference gene primers were amplified, and this amplification served to estimate nucleated cell counts. Sequenced by immunoSEQ multiplex PCR; TCRdb stores in-frame clones only, minus some. V, J and clone size were drawn from that table, and D and trimming were deduced from the DNA. The sample carries around 300,000 clones, 75% to 90% recorded once.

This chain uses TRBV5-1 with TRBJ1-6; D is ambiguous. This TCR was recovered from a middle-aged woman with acute or convalescent COVID-19. The sample taken for sequencing was peripheral blood. The DNA for the CDR3 is TGCGCCAGCAGCCCCGGAGATAGCTCCTATAATTCACCCCTCCACTTT. Translation: CASSPGDSSYNSPLHF.